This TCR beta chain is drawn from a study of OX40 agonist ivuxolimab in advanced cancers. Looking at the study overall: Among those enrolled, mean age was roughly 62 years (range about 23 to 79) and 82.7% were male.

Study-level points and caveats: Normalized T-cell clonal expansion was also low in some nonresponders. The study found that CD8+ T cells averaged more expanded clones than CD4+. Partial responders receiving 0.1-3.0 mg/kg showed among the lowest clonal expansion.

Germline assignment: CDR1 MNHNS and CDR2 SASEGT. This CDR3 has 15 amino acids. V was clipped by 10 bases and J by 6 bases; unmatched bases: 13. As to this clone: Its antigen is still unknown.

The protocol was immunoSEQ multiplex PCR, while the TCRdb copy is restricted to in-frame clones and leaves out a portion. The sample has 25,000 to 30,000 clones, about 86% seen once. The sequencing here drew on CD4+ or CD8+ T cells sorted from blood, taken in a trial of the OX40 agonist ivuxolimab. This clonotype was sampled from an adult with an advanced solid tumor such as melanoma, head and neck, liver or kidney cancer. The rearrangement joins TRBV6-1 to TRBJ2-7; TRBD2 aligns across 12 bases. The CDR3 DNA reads TGTGCCACCCAGCCCCTTCTAGCGGGGGGGTCCGAGCAGTACTTC. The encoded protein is CATQPLLAGGSEQYF.